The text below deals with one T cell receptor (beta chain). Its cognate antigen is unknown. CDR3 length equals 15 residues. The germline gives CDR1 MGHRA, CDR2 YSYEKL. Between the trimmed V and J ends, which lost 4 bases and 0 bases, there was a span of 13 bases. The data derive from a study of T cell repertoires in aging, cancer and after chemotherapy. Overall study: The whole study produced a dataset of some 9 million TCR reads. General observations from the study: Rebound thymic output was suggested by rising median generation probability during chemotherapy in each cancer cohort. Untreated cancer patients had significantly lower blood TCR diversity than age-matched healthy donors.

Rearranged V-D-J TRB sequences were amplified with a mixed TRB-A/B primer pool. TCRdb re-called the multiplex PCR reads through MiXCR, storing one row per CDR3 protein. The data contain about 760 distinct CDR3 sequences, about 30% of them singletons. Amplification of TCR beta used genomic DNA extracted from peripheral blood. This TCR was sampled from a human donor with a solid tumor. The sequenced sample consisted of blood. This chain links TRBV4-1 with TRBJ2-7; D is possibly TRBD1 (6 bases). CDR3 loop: CASSPVQGNSYEQYF. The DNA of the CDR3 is TGCGCCAGCAGCCCAGTACAGGGAAACTCCTACGAGCAGTACTTC.